A selection of T cell receptor beta chains follows, all from one sample in a study of T cell responses to AZD1222 COVID-19 vaccine. Some clones are missing from TCRdb's copy, which holds only in-frame ones; the method was immunoSEQ multiplex PCR. The sample includes roughly 140,000 clones, just over 85% of them seen just once. The sample was peripheral blood, taken on day 0 of AZD1222 vaccination. These TCRs come from an adult in good health. CDR3s include the opening cysteine and the closing phenylalanine or tryptophan. The D gene is left open where the match is weak. Only part of the rows carry a size: once, few, many, or a class if the clone is expanded.

DNA: TGTGCCAGCAGTCCGTCGAATCCGGCTAATGGCTACACCTTC; CDR3: CASSPSNPANGYTF; size: NA; J: TRBJ1-2; length: 14; D: NA; V: TRBV27
DNA: TGTGCCAGCAGCTTATGGGGGCGCGATCTGAATGGCTACACCTTC; CDR3: CASSLWGRDLNGYTF; size: NA; J: TRBJ1-2; length: 15; D: NA; V: TRBV5-4
DNA: TGTGCCAGCAGACAACCACAGAATGAAAAACTGTTTTTT; CDR3: CASRQPQNEKLFF; size: NA; J: TRBJ1-4; length: 13; D: NA; V: TRBV6-6
DNA: TGCAGCGTTGGGGCTGGGGGGAGCTCCTACGAGCAGTACTTC; CDR3: CSVGAGGSSYEQYF; size: NA; J: TRBJ2-7; length: 14; D: NA; V: TRBV29-1
DNA: TGTGCCAGCTCAGAGAGGTCGAACACCGGGGAGCTGTTTTTT; CDR3: CASSERSNTGELFF; size: NA; J: TRBJ2-2; length: 14; D: NA; V: TRBV18
DNA: TGCGCCAGCAGCTGGGCCCCGGGCGCCGCGGGAGACAATGAGCAGTTCTTC; CDR3: CASSWAPGAAGDNEQFF; size: NA; J: TRBJ2-1; length: 17; D: TRBD2; V: TRBV5-1
DNA: TGTGCCAGCAGCGACAACCAGTGGGCAGGGTATTCCTACGAGCAGTACTTC; CDR3: CASSDNQWAGYSYEQYF; size: NA; J: TRBJ2-7; length: 17; D: NA; V: TRBV7-2
DNA: TGTGCCAGCAGTATTACCGGGACAGGGGCCGGGGAGCTGTTTTTT; CDR3: CASSITGTGAGELFF; size: NA; J: TRBJ2-2; length: 15; D: TRBD1; V: TRBV6-5
DNA: TGTGCCATCAGTGGACGGACAGGCGGGACTTTAGAGCAGTACTTC; CDR3: CAISGRTGGTLEQYF; size: NA; J: TRBJ2-7; length: 15; D: NA; V: TRBV10-3
DNA: TGTGCCACCCGGGTGGGGGATCAGCCCCAGCATTTT; CDR3: CATRVGDQPQHF; size: NA; J: TRBJ1-5; length: 12; D: NA; V: TRBV10-3
DNA: TGTGCCAGCAGCCGAACCCAGACAGACCTCAGCTATGGCTACACCTTC; CDR3: CASSRTQTDLSYGYTF; size: NA; J: TRBJ1-2; length: 16; D: NA; V: TRBV3-1/TRBV3-2
DNA: TGCGCCAGCCAGAGTTCCTCGGACTATAATTCACCCCTCCACTTT; CDR3: CASQSSSDYNSPLHF; size: few; J: TRBJ1-6; length: 15; D: NA; V: TRBV5-1
DNA: TGTGCCAGCATTGAGGGGTCTACTAACTATGGCTACACCTTC; CDR3: CASIEGSTNYGYTF; size: many; J: TRBJ1-2; length: 14; D: NA; V: TRBV28
DNA: TGCGCCAGCAGGGGGAATGGACAGCCTGGGGCTTTCTTT; CDR3: CASRGNGQPGAFF; size: NA; J: TRBJ1-1; length: 13; D: NA; V: TRBV5-1
DNA: TGTGCCAGCAGCTGGGACAGGGTCACCGGGGAGCTGTTTTTT; CDR3: CASSWDRVTGELFF; size: NA; J: TRBJ2-2; length: 14; D: TRBD1; V: TRBV7-2
DNA: TGCGCCAGCAGCCTCCCCGGGACAGGGCAATCCAACGAGCAGTACTTC; CDR3: CASSLPGTGQSNEQYF; size: NA; J: TRBJ2-7; length: 16; D: TRBD1; V: TRBV5-1
DNA: TGTGCCTGGGGGACCACGGTCACCCTCCACTTT; CDR3: CAWGTTVTLHF; size: NA; J: TRBJ1-6; length: 11; D: NA; V: TRBV30
DNA: TGCGCCAGCAGCCCCACTAGTCTAGGACGTTACAATGAGCAGTTCTTC; CDR3: CASSPTSLGRYNEQFF; size: once; J: TRBJ2-1; length: 16; D: NA; V: TRBV5-1
DNA: TGTGCCAGCAGTTACTCGTCTGATCAGCCCCAGCATTTT; CDR3: CASSYSSDQPQHF; size: once; J: TRBJ1-5; length: 13; D: NA; V: TRBV6-5
DNA: TGTGCCAGTAGTATCTCGGGGGTCCGGAGAAACACCATATATTTT; CDR3: CASSISGVRRNTIYF; size: NA; J: TRBJ1-3; length: 15; D: NA; V: TRBV19
DNA: TGTGCCAGTAGTAGTTTAGCGGGGGGCAATGAGCAGTTCTTC; CDR3: CASSSLAGGNEQFF; size: NA; J: TRBJ2-1; length: 14; D: TRBD2; V: TRBV19
DNA: TGCGCCAGCAGCTTGGGACAGGGGGCGAAGGGCTACACCTTC; CDR3: CASSLGQGAKGYTF; size: few; J: TRBJ1-2; length: 14; D: TRBD1; V: TRBV5-1
DNA: TGTGCCAGCAGTTTTCAGGGGAGGAACACTGAAGCTTTCTTT; CDR3: CASSFQGRNTEAFF; size: NA; J: TRBJ1-1; length: 14; D: NA; V: TRBV27
DNA: TGTGCCAGCAGTTTAACGGAAAAGGGGGGAGGCCAAGAGACAGATACGCAGTATTTT; CDR3: CASSLTEKGGGQETDTQYF; size: NA; J: TRBJ2-3; length: 19; D: NA; V: TRBV28
DNA: TGCGCCAGCAGCTTGTCGTCCCGGACGGGAGGCACTGAAGCTTTCTTT; CDR3: CASSLSSRTGGTEAFF; size: NA; J: TRBJ1-1; length: 16; D: NA; V: TRBV5-1
DNA: TGTGCCACCAGCAGAGATGACAGGGGGAACACTGAAGCTTTCTTT; CDR3: CATSRDDRGNTEAFF; size: NA; J: TRBJ1-1; length: 15; D: TRBD1; V: TRBV15
DNA: TGTGCCAGTGTTAAGGACAGGACCAGAAACACCATATATTTT; CDR3: CASVKDRTRNTIYF; size: NA; J: TRBJ1-3; length: 14; D: TRBD1; V: TRBV7-2
DNA: TGTGCCAGCAGTAAGGGCAATGAGCAGTTCTTC; CDR3: CASSKGNEQFF; size: NA; J: TRBJ2-1; length: 11; D: NA; V: TRBV6-2/TRBV6-3
DNA: TGTGCCAGTAGTAGAGGGAGCTCTGGAAACACCATATATTTT; CDR3: CASSRGSSGNTIYF; size: NA; J: TRBJ1-3; length: 14; D: NA; V: TRBV19
DNA: TGTGCCAGCAGTTTGGGACGCGCCTACGAGCAGTACTTC; CDR3: CASSLGRAYEQYF; size: NA; J: TRBJ2-7; length: 13; D: NA; V: TRBV27